What follows are 10 T cell receptor beta chains derived from one specimen sequenced in a study of blood T cell repertoires in COVID-19. Assay used: immunoSEQ multiplex PCR; TCRdb lists only in-frame clones, some missing. The table records roughly 450,000 clones, less than 95% of them present only once. Sequencing used PBMCs or T cells enriched from blood (not recorded which). These receptors were taken from a man aged 18 to 29 who had recovered from COVID-19.

In this sample, this clone turned up a few times. The genes are TRBV3-1 (or the pseudogene TRBV3-2) and TRBJ2-1; TRBD1 aligns across 7 bases. V dropped 3 bases and J dropped 2; count of bases not matched to a gene: 4. Germline V lookup: CDR1 LGHDT, CDR2 YNNKEL (reference sequence). This CDR3 is built from 15 residues. As DNA, the CDR3 is TGTGCCAGCAGCCACTCCGGGACAGCCTACAATGAGCAGTTCTTC. Residues: CASSHSGTAYNEQFF.

The gene calls are TRBV30 and TRBJ1-1; 7 bases are a match to TRBD1. The CDR3 is 15 amino acids. The germline V gene has CDR1 GTSNPN and CDR2 SVGIG (reference sequence). J gave up 0 bases and V 5 bases, and 9 bases lay outside the gene matches. CDR3: CAWDTGVPLNTEAFF. In nucleotides, the CDR3 is TGTGCCTGGGATACAGGGGTCCCCCTGAACACTGAAGCTTTCTTT.

This chain joins TRBV30 and TRBJ1-1; 7 bases line up with TRBD1. The CDR3 has 14 residues. V shed 4 bases, J shed 0 bases, and the junction held 5 bases outside the gene matches. CDR1 and CDR2 (germline): GTSNPN, SVGIG (reference sequence). DNA of the CDR3: TGTGCCTGGACTCAAGACAGGGTGAACACTGAAGCTTTCTTT. Translating it yields CAWTQDRVNTEAFF. Combining the CDR3 with reference TRBV30 and TRBJ1-1 gives the whole variable domain SQTIHQWPATLVQPVGSPLSLECTVEGTSNPNLYWYRQAAGRGLQLLFYSVGIGQISSEVPQNLSASRPQDRQFILSSKKLLLSDSGFYLCAWTQDRVNTEAFFGQGTRLTVV.

V is TRBV9 and J is TRBJ2-1; D might be TRBD2 (5 bases). The CDR3 covers 16 residues. Germline V gene data show CDR1 as SGDLS and CDR2 as YYNGEE. The germline V and J ends were trimmed by 4 bases and 0 bases, with 14 bases remaining between them. The CDR3: CASSPTVGSSYNEQFF. In DNA, the CDR3 is TGTGCCAGCAGCCCAACAGTGGGGAGCTCCTACAATGAGCAGTTCTTC.

The chain has TRBV5-1 and TRBJ2-1, with TRBD1 as a possible D gene (6 bases). The ends were cut back, 2 bases at V and 1 base at J, with 10 bases in the middle. The length of the CDR3 is 15 residues. The V gene's germline CDR1 is SGHRS and CDR2 YFSETQ. The CDR3 DNA sequence: TGCGCCAGCAGCTTTACAGGGATATCCTACAATGAGCAGTTCTTC. The encoded protein is CASSFTGISYNEQFF.

The V gene is TRBV9, the J gene TRBJ1-1, with D possibly being TRBD1 (5 bases). The CDR3 sequence is 15 residues long. The germline CDR1 and CDR2 sequences are SGDLS and YYNGEE. The ends were cut back, 0 bases at V and 1 base at J, with 10 bases in the middle. The CDR3 DNA is TGTGCCAGCAGCGTAGATGGCAGGGCGAACACTGAAGCTTTCTTT. Encoded protein: CASSVDGRANTEAFF.

The chain employs TRBV6-1 and TRBJ2-1; the match to TRBD1 covers 10 bases. This CDR3 region has 15 residues. V dropped 3 bases and J dropped 7; count of bases not matched to a gene: 6. Germline V gives CDR1 MNHNS, CDR2 SASEGT. The CDR3 loop reads CASSERQGARNEQFF. In nucleotides, the CDR3 is TGTGCCAGCAGTGAGCGACAGGGGGCGCGGAATGAGCAGTTCTTC.

The V gene is TRBV15, the J gene TRBJ1-1, with D unresolved. Looked up from germline, CDR1 is LNHNV and CDR2 is YYDKDF (reference sequence). The CDR3 length is 13 residues. V was clipped by 7 bases and J by 0 bases, with 9 bases between them. The CDR3 protein is CATMVDMNTEAFF. CDR3 DNA: TGTGCCACCATGGTAGATATGAACACTGAAGCTTTCTTT.

The chain is built from TRBV7-3 and TRBJ2-3, with 7 nucleotides matching TRBD1. V was clipped by 5 bases and J by 4 bases; unmatched bases: 12. Germline lookup yields CDR1 SGHTA and CDR2 FQGTGA. The CDR3 spans 16 residues. CDR3 residues: CASSRTPKTGPDTQYF. CDR3 DNA: TGTGCCAGCAGCCGCACACCCAAGACAGGGCCAGATACGCAGTATTTT.

The chain carries TRBV6-1 and TRBJ1-2; D call uncertain. The CDR3 is 13 residues long. From germline, CDR1 is MNHNS and CDR2 SASEGT. Between the trimmed V and J ends, which lost 1 base and 5 bases, there was a span of 8 bases. Here the CDR3 reads CASSEVPGYGYTF. The CDR3 region has the DNA TGTGCCAGCAGTGAAGTCCCCGGGTATGGCTACACCTTC.